This T cell receptor (beta chain) was documented in a study of shared clonotypes between healthy human individuals. V lost 5 bases to trimming and J lost 0 bases; unmatched junction nucleotides: 4. From germline, CDR1 is SGHVS and CDR2 FQNEAQ. The CDR3 is made up of 16 amino acids. Assay: immunoSEQ multiplex PCR; the TCRdb copy retains only in-frame clones and omits some. Here the sample spans some 2.4 million clones, more than 85% being singletons. The specimen sequenced was naive CD4+ T cells from PBMCs. Subset given: CD45RA+ positively selected. The TCR originated in a man aged 18 to 29 in good health. Some clones in this sample may be carry-over from other donors' samples. The rearrangement joins TRBV7-8 to TRBJ1-3, with 10 bases identical to TRBD1. For the CDR3, the DNA is TGTGCCAGCAGCCCTTGGACAGGGGGCTCTGGAAACACCATATATTTT. It specifies CASSPWTGGSGNTIYF.